This T cell receptor beta chain emerged from a study of Graves' ophthalmopathy and Graves' hyperthyroidism. The CDR3 covers 14 residues. The germline V gene has CDR1 LNHDA and CDR2 SQIVND (reference sequence). Unmatched junction bases numbered 5, after V lost 6 bases and J lost 8 bases. The authors amplified TCR beta CDR3 regions, and they did so from RNA transcripts for repertoire sequencing. HTBI primers were used in a first-round RT-PCR, which preceded a second-round multiplex PCR. MiXCR was run by TCRdb on the multiplex PCR reads, yielding one entry per CDR3 protein. Among around 1.1 million distinct CDR3 sequences listed, less than 45% were seen once. Thyroid ultrasound, orbital computed tomography, TRAb, serum thyroxine and clinical symptoms formed the basis of diagnosis.

This clonotype originated in an adult man with Graves' hyperthyroidism. The V gene is TRBV19, the J gene TRBJ1-6, with 9 nucleotides matching TRBD1. Sequenced input: peripheral blood or thyroid tissue (not recorded which). The CDR3 DNA reads TGTGCCAGTAGGGACAGGGGCTGGGATTCACCCCTCCACTTT. The encoded protein is CASRDRGWDSPLHF.